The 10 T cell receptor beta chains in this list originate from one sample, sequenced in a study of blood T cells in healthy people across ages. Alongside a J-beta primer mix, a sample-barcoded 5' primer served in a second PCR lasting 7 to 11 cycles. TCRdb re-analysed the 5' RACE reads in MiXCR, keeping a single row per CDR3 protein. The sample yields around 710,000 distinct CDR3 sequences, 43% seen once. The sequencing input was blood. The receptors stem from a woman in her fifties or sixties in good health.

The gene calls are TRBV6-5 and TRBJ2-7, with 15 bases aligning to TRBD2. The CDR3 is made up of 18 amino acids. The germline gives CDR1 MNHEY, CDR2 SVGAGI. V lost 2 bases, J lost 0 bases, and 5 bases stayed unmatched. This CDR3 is CASSYAGTSGGISYEQYF. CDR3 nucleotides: TGTGCCAGCAGTTACGCCGGGACTAGCGGGGGGATCTCCTACGAGCAGTACTTC.

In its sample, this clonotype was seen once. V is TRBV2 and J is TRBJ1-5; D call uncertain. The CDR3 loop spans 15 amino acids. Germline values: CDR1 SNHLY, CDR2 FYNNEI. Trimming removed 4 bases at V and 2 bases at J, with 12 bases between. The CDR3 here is CASSGVTGGNQPQHF. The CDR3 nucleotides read TGTGCCAGCAGTGGGGTCACCGGAGGCAATCAGCCCCAGCATTTT.

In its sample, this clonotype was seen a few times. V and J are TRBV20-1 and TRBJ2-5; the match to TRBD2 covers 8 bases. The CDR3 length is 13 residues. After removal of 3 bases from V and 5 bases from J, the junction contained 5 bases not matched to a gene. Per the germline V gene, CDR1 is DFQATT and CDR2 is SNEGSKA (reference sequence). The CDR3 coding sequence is TGCAGTGCTAGCGGGGGGGCCCTGGAGACCCAGTACTTC. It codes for CSASGGALETQYF.

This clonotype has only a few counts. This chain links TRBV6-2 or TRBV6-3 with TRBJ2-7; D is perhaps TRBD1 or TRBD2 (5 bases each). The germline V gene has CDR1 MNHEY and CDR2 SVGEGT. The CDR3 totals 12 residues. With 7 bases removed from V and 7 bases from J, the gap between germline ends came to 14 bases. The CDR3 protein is CASTGTSMEQYF. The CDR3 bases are TGTGCCAGCACTGGGACCAGCATGGAGCAGTACTTC.

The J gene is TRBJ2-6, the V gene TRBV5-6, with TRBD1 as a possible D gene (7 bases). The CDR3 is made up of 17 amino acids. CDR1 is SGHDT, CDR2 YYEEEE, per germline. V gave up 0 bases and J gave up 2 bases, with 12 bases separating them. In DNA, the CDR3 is TGTGCCAGCAGCTTGGCTGGCAGGGGGGCTGGGGCCAACGTCCTGACTTTC. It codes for CASSLAGRGAGANVLTF.

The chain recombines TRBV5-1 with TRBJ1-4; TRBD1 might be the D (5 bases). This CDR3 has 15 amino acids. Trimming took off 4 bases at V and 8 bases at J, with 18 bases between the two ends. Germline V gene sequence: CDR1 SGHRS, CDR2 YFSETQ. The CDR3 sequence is CASSPSGREQEKLFF. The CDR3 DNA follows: TGCGCCAGCAGCCCGTCGGGCAGGGAGCAAGAAAAACTGTTTTTT.

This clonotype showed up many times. CDR3: CASSLGRPDTQYF. The CDR3 DNA is TGTGCCAGCAGCTTAGGGCGGCCAGATACGCAGTATTTT. This sequence joins TRBV7-2 and TRBJ2-3; D is uncertain. The length of the CDR3 is 13 residues. Germline CDR1 SGHTA, CDR2 FQGNSA. The ends were cut back, 1 base at V and 4 bases at J, with 6 bases in the middle.

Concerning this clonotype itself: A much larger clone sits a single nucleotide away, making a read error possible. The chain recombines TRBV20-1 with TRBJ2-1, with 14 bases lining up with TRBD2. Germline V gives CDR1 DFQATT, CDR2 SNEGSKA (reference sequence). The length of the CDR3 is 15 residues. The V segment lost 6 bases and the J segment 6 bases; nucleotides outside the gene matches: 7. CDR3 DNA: TGCAGTGCCCAACTAGGGACTAGCGGGAGCAATGAGCAGTTCTTC. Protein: CSAQLGTSGSNEQFF.

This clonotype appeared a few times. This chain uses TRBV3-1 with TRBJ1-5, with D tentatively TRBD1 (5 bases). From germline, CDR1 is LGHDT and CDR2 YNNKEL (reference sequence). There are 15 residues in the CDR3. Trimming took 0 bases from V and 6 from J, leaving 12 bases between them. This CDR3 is CASSQEGQGSQPQHF. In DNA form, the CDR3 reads TGTGCCAGCAGCCAAGAAGGGCAGGGAAGTCAGCCCCAGCATTTT. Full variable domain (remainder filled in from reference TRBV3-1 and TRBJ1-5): DTAVSQTPKYLVTQMGNDKSIKCEQNLGHDTMYWYKQDSKKFLKIMFSYNNKELIINETVPNRFSPKSPDKAHLNLHINSLELGDSAVYFCASSQEGQGSQPQHFGDGTRLSIL.

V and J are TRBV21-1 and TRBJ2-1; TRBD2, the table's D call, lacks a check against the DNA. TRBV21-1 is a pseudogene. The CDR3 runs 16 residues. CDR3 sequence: CDSNELAGDCYNEQFF. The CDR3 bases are TGTGACAGCAACGAACTAGCGGGGGACTGTTACAATGAGCAGTTCTTC.